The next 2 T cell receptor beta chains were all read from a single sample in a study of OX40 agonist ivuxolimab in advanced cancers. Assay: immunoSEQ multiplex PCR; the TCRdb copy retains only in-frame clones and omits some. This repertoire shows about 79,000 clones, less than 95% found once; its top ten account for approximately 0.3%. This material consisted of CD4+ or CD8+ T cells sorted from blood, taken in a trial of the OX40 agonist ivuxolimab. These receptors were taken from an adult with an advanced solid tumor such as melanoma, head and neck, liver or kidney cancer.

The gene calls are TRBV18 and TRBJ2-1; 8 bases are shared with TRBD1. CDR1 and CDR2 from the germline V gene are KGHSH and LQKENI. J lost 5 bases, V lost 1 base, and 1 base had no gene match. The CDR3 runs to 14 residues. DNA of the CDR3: TGTGCCAGCTCACCACGACAGGGGAACAATGAGCAGTTCTTC. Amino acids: CASSPRQGNNEQFF.

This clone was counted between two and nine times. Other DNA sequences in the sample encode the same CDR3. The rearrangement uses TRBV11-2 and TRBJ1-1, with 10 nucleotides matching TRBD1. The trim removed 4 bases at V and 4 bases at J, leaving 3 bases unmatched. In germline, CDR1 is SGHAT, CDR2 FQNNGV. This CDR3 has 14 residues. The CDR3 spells CASSWRTGGTEAFF. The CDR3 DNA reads TGTGCCAGCAGCTGGCGGACAGGGGGCACTGAAGCTTTCTTT. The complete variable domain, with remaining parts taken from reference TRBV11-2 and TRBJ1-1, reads EAGVAQSPRYKIIEKRQSVAFWCNPISGHATLYWYQQILGQGPKLLIQFQNNGVVDDSQLPKDRFSAERLKGVDSTLKIQPAKLEDSAVYLCASSWRTGGTEAFFGQGTRLTVV.